This T cell receptor (beta chain) was obtained from a study of shared clonotypes between healthy human individuals. General study findings and limits: Between a few donors, naive CD4 clonotypes were shared at a level of roughly 5.5%. Generation probabilities of non-shared clonotypes were lower (relative to those shared by all four donors).

About this clone itself: What it binds is not known.

CDR1 and CDR2 (germline): SNHLY, FYNNEI. Trimming removed 1 base at V and 8 bases at J, with 11 bases between. The CDR3 has 14 amino acids. Researchers divided each subset's genomic DNA evenly across several immunoSEQ plates. The protocol was immunoSEQ multiplex PCR, while the TCRdb copy is restricted to in-frame clones and leaves out a portion. The sample yields around 700,000 clones, roughly 70% seen once. Sequenced input: memory CD4+ T cells sorted from blood. Specified subset: CD45RA-negative fraction. V and J are TRBV2 and TRBJ1-4; tentative D call: TRBD1 (5 bases). The clonotype was recovered from a woman in her thirties in good health. The CDR3 nucleotides read TGTGCCAGCAGTGAAGAACAGGTTGGAGAAAAACTGTTTTTT. This encodes CASSEEQVGEKLFF.